One and the same sample provided the 13 T cell receptor beta chains below, sequenced in a study of OX40 agonist ivuxolimab in advanced cancers. The assay was immunoSEQ multiplex PCR, and TCRdb's table has in-frame clones only and misses some. The repertoire consists of 40,000 to 60,000 clones, with around nine tenths occurring once and the leading ten covering around 48%. Sequences were derived from CD4+ or CD8+ T cells sorted from blood, sampled in a trial of the OX40 agonist ivuxolimab. The receptors originated from an adult with an advanced solid tumor such as melanoma, head and neck, liver or kidney cancer.

The V gene is TRBV7-2, the J gene TRBJ2-7; 12 bases are shared with TRBD1. The CDR3 spans 14 residues. Germline V gene lookup returns CDR1 SGHTA and CDR2 FQGNSA. V lost 5 bases, J lost 6 bases, and 5 bases stayed unmatched. The chain's CDR3 is CASSLGQGAVEQYF. In nucleotides, the CDR3 is TGTGCCAGCAGCCTGGGACAGGGGGCGGTCGAGCAGTACTTC.

The chain has TRBV30 and TRBJ2-3; maybe TRBD1 (6 bases). This CDR3 is 15 amino acids long. CDR1 and CDR2 (germline): GTSNPN, SVGIG (reference sequence). Trimming cost V 0 bases and J 2 bases, with 12 bases left between them. The CDR3 DNA follows: TGTGCCTGGAGTGTCGGACAGATCTTCACAGATACGCAGTATTTT. As protein: CAWSVGQIFTDTQYF.

The gene calls are TRBV25-1 and TRBJ2-1; D tentatively fits TRBD1 or TRBD2 (7 bases each). The CDR3 spans 15 residues. From germline, CDR1 is MGHDK and CDR2 SYGVNS. Trimming removed 5 bases at V and 8 bases at J, with 19 bases between. CDR3 nucleotide sequence: TGTGCCAGCAGTTTGGACAGGCGGGGGTTCGATGAGCAGTTCTTC. Translated: CASSLDRRGFDEQFF.

This chain links TRBV5-1 with TRBJ1-4; D is unclear. CDR3 length: 12 amino acids. Germline CDR1 and CDR2: SGHRS and YFSETQ. Trimming cost V 3 bases and J 7 bases, with 7 bases left between them. This chain's CDR3 is CASSSEGEKLFF. For the CDR3, the DNA is TGCGCCAGCAGCTCAGAAGGTGAAAAACTGTTTTTT.

The chain carries TRBV5-1 and TRBJ2-3; the match to TRBD2 covers 8 bases. There are 16 residues in the CDR3. The trim removed 7 bases at V and 2 bases at J, leaving 12 bases unmatched. From germline, CDR1 is SGHRS and CDR2 YFSETQ. In nucleotides, the CDR3 is TGCGCCAGCGGACCTCCTCGGGAGGGCGACACAGATACGCAGTATTTT. It yields the protein CASGPPREGDTDTQYF.

The chain carries TRBV7-9 and TRBJ2-7; D unclear. CDR1 and CDR2 from the germline V gene are SEHNR and FQNEAQ (reference sequence). CDR3 length equals 13 residues. The V and J ends lost 6 bases and 2 bases respectively, with 11 bases between them. CDR3 sequence: CASSPDSTYEQYF. CDR3 in DNA: TGTGCCAGCAGTCCTGACTCAACCTACGAGCAGTACTTC.

This clone was seen only once. The CDR3 loop reads CASSRQGTGELFF. The CDR3 DNA is TGTGCCAGCAGCCGTCAGGGGACCGGGGAGCTGTTTTTT. This chain joins TRBV7-9 and TRBJ2-2; tentative D call: TRBD1 (6 bases). CDR3 length equals 13 residues. The germline V gene has CDR1 SEHNR and CDR2 FQNEAQ (reference sequence). The germline V and J ends were trimmed by 5 bases and 5 bases, with 9 bases remaining between them.

This chain connects TRBV9 to TRBJ1-3; unclear D gene. Germline V lookup: CDR1 SGDLS, CDR2 YYNGEE. There are 13 residues in the CDR3. Trimming pared 3 bases from V and 1 base from J, leaving 5 bases between. The CDR3 here is CASSDGSGNTIYF. The CDR3 DNA sequence: TGTGCCAGCAGCGACGGTTCTGGAAACACCATATATTTT.

This chain links TRBV7-9 with TRBJ2-5, with D perhaps matching TRBD1 (6 bases). Germline loops: CDR1 SEHNR, CDR2 FQNEAQ (reference sequence). This CDR3 is built from 15 residues. The ends were cut back, 0 bases at V and 3 bases at J, with 11 bases in the middle. CDR3 sequence (DNA): TGTGCCAGCAGCTTAGCGAACAGGGACAAAGAGACCCAGTACTTC. The encoded protein is CASSLANRDKETQYF.

The genes are TRBV6-5 and TRBJ1-2; a possible D gene is TRBD1 (5 bases). Germline loops: CDR1 MNHEY, CDR2 SVGAGI. This CDR3 comprises 13 residues. V was cut by 2 bases and J by 7 bases, with 11 bases left in between. The CDR3 region has the DNA TGTGCCAGCAGTTACAACCGGGACTCTGGCTACACCTTC. Translating gives CASSYNRDSGYTF.

The chain links TRBV7-2 to TRBJ1-4, with no clear D. This CDR3 is built from 15 residues. Deletions cut 1 base from V and 7 bases from J, with 13 bases between. CDR1 SGHTA and CDR2 FQGNSA come from the germline V gene. For the CDR3, the DNA is TGTGCCAGCAGCTTAGTCACAGCTCCAGGTGAAAAACTGTTTTTT. Its protein is CASSLVTAPGEKLFF.

This rearrangement joins TRBV9 to TRBJ2-3; 10 bases are shared with TRBD1. Germline-derived CDR1 and CDR2 are SGDLS and YYNGEE. Trimming at V came to 4 bases and at J to 6 bases, leaving 8 bases not matched to a gene. The CDR3 spans 15 residues. The chain's CDR3 is CASSLRQGAFDTQYF. The CDR3 nucleotides read TGTGCCAGCAGCCTACGACAGGGGGCATTTGATACGCAGTATTTT.

The chain joins TRBV6-5 to TRBJ2-7; D not certain. Deletions cut 0 bases from V and 3 bases from J, with 12 bases between. Germline V gene sequence: CDR1 MNHEY, CDR2 SVGAGI. The CDR3 loop spans 15 amino acids. CDR3 sequence reads: CASSYSNPGSYEQYF. In nucleotides, the CDR3 is TGTGCCAGCAGTTACTCTAATCCTGGCAGCTACGAGCAGTACTTC.